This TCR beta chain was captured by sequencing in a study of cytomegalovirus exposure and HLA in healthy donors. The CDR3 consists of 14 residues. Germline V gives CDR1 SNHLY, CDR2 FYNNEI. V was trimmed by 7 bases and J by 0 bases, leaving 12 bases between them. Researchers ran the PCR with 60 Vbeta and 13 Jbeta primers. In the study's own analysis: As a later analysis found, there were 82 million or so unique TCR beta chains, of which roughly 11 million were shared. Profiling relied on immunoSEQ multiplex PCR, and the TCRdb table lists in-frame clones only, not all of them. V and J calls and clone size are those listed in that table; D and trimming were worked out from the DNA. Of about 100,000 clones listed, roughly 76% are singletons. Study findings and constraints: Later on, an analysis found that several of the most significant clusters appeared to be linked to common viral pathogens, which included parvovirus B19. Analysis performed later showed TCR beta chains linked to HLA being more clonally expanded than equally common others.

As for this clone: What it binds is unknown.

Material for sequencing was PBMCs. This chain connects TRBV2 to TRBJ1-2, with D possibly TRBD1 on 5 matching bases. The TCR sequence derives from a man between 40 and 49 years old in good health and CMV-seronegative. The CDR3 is CASTRQPSNYGYTF. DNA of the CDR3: TGTGCCAGCACCCGACAGCCTTCTAACTATGGCTACACCTTC.